The 22 T cell receptor beta chains given below trace back to one sample, sequenced in a study of identical twins. From the 5' RACE reads, TCRdb called clonotypes with MiXCR, one entry per CDR3 protein. The sample lists 690,000 or so distinct CDR3 sequences, less than 10% occurring once. These same records also appear under a second study, on yellow fever vaccine responses in identical twins.

Sequenced material: PBMCs. These receptors originate from a woman between 18 and 29 years old in good health.

This clonotype has just a few counts. V and J are TRBV24-1 and TRBJ1-5, with D tentatively TRBD1 (6 bases). With 5 bases removed from V and 1 base from J, the gap between germline ends came to 11 bases. Germline V gives CDR1 KGHDR, CDR2 SFDVKD. The CDR3 contains 15 residues. The CDR3 nucleotides are TGTGCCACCAGTGCAAACAGGGCGAGCAATCAGCCCCAGCATTTT. This translates into CATSANRASNQPQHF.

This clonotype has only a few counts. V is TRBV5-1 and J is TRBJ2-1; 7 nucleotides align to TRBD2. Germline CDR1 is SGHRS and CDR2 is YFSETQ. There are 17 residues in the CDR3. V lost 0 bases to trimming and J lost 1 base; unmatched junction nucleotides: 7. The CDR3 coding sequence is TGCGCCAGCAGCTTGGAGGCGGGGGTGGTATCCTACAATGAGCAGTTCTTC. This translates into CASSLEAGVVSYNEQFF.

This clonotype has more than one count but fewer than ten. This chain joins TRBV29-1 and TRBJ1-4, with 8 bases aligning to TRBD1. The J segment lost 8 bases and the V segment lost 7 bases, leaving 12 bases of the junction unmatched. This CDR3 is built from 14 residues. Germline CDR1 is SQVTM and CDR2 is ANQGSEA. CDR3 in amino acids: CSARPGGPSEKLFF. The CDR3 DNA is TGCAGCGCTCGGCCAGGGGGCCCTTCCGAAAAACTGTTTTTT.

Many counts were recorded for this clonotype. The chain combines TRBV10-3 with TRBJ2-1, with 13 bases that match TRBD2. The CDR3 spans 14 residues. CDR1 ENHRY and CDR2 SYGVKD come from the germline V gene. V was pared by 6 bases and J by 9 bases, with 5 bases of the junction left unmatched. The CDR3, as DNA: TGTGCCATCAGAACTAGCGGGGGGGCCGGTGAGCAGTTCTTC. Its protein product is CAIRTSGGAGEQFF.

The chain joins TRBV7-2 to TRBJ2-7; 9 bases are shared with TRBD1. The germline gives CDR1 SGHTA, CDR2 FQGNSA. This CDR3 region has 14 residues. With 4 bases clipped from V and 7 bases from J, the junction kept 8 bases outside the gene matches. The CDR3 DNA sequence: TGTGCCAGCAGCTCTCAACAGGGGGCGTTTGAGCAGTACTTC. Translation: CASSSQQGAFEQYF.

With regard to this clonotype: A much larger clone differs by one base, so this may be a read error. The CDR3 is CASTGTDTQYF. The CDR3 bases are TGTGCCAGCACCGGGACAGATACGCAGTATTTT. The chain combines TRBV6-2 or TRBV6-3 with TRBJ2-3; D gene uncertain. This CDR3 region has 11 residues. Deletions cut 7 bases from V and 3 bases from J, with 5 bases between. Germline CDR1 MNHEY, CDR2 SVGEGT.

CDR3 nucleotide sequence: TGTGCCAGCAATATGGACCCTCCCCAAGAGACCCAGTACTTC. Amino acids: CASNMDPPQETQYF. The rearrangement links TRBV2 to TRBJ2-5; D is unresolved. Trimming removed 7 bases from V and 1 base from J, with 13 bases in between. Per germline, CDR1 SNHLY and CDR2 FYNNEI. This CDR3 comprises 14 residues.

The CDR3 spells CASSLSPPGELFF. DNA of the CDR3: TGTGCCAGCAGTTTAAGTCCCCCCGGGGAGCTGTTTTTT. This chain joins TRBV28 and TRBJ2-2, with D uncertain. The CDR3 sequence is 13 residues long. V was pared by 2 bases and J by 6 bases, with 7 bases between. Germline-derived CDR1 and CDR2 are MDHEN and SYDVKM.

The table lists this clonotype with a few counts. The chain employs TRBV9 and TRBJ2-3, with a possible D match to TRBD1 (5 bases). This CDR3 region has 14 residues. Trimming removed 0 bases at V and 4 bases at J, with 9 bases between. CDR1 and CDR2 (germline): SGDLS, YYNGEE. The CDR3: CASSVGRAADTQYF. CDR3 sequence (DNA): TGTGCCAGCAGCGTAGGCAGGGCCGCAGATACGCAGTATTTT. Filled out from reference TRBV9 and TRBJ2-3, the complete variable domain reads DSGVTQTPKHLITATGQRVTLRCSPRSGDLSVYWYQQSLDQGLQFLIQYYNGEERAKGNILERFSAQQFPDLHSELNLSSLELGDSALYFCASSVGRAADTQYFGPGTRLTVL.

This chain's CDR3 is CAISEKTIEQFF. The CDR3 nucleotides are TGTGCCATCAGTGAGAAGACTATCGAGCAGTTCTTC. The rearrangement uses TRBV10-3 and TRBJ2-1, with D perhaps matching TRBD2 (5 bases). Per the germline V gene, CDR1 is ENHRY and CDR2 is SYGVKD. This CDR3 region has 12 residues. V was cut by 2 bases and J by 10 bases, with 9 bases left in between.

The table lists this clonotype with many counts. This rearrangement joins TRBV12-3 or TRBV12-4 to TRBJ2-1, with TRBD2 as a possible D gene (5 bases). Trimming stripped 6 bases from V and 9 bases from J, with 12 bases between. The CDR3 extends over 12 amino acids. The CDR3 is CASSRSGLEQFF. CDR3 nucleotides: TGTGCCAGCAGCCGGAGCGGACTTGAGCAGTTCTTC.

This clonotype came up a few times. V usage is TRBV5-1 and J usage is TRBJ2-3; TRBD1 or TRBD2 may be the D gene (7 bases each). Germline CDR1 reads SGHRS; CDR2 reads YFSETQ. Trimming removed 2 bases at V and 7 bases at J, with 23 bases between. The CDR3 sequence is 17 residues long. CDR3 protein: CASSFRDSGTSLNTQYF. The DNA of the CDR3 is TGCGCCAGCAGCTTCAGGGACAGCGGGACGTCCCTTAATACGCAGTATTTT.

This clonotype was recorded a few times. This rearrangement joins TRBV10-3 to TRBJ2-7; D gene uncertain. Germline CDR1 ENHRY, CDR2 SYGVKD. The CDR3 is made up of 14 amino acids. With 4 bases removed from V and 4 bases from J, the gap between germline ends came to 14 bases. The CDR3 DNA reads TGTGCCATCAGTGCCGGAGCTCCTGGGTACGAGCAGTACTTC. Its translation is CAISAGAPGYEQYF.

This clonotype has ten or more counts. The CDR3 loop is CASSPFFAGGTDTQYF. CDR3 nucleotides: TGTGCCAGCAGCCCGTTTTTCGCGGGGGGCACAGATACGCAGTATTTT. V gene TRBV6-1 combines with J gene TRBJ2-3; TRBD2 matches at 7 bases. Losses at the gene ends were 6 bases for V and 1 base for J; bases not matched to a gene: 10. This CDR3 spans 16 amino acids. CDR1 is MNHNS and CDR2 is SASEGT in the germline V gene.

The table lists this clonotype with many counts. The chain recombines TRBV28 with TRBJ1-2; the D gene is possibly TRBD1 (5 bases). Germline lookup yields CDR1 MDHEN and CDR2 SYDVKM. This CDR3 is 13 amino acids long. Trimming took off 9 bases at V and 2 bases at J, with 13 bases between the two ends. CDR3 sequence: CASTRGGNYGYTF. The CDR3 coding sequence is TGTGCCAGTACGCGGGGGGGAAACTATGGCTACACCTTC.

In its sample, this clonotype was seen a few times. In DNA, the CDR3 is TGTGCCAGCAGTTCTGAGGGAGACAAACAAGAGACCCAGTACTTC. Residues: CASSSEGDKQETQYF. The chain links TRBV12-3 or TRBV12-4 to TRBJ2-5, with a weak D call TRBD2 (5 bases). CDR3 length: 15 residues. The germline V and J ends were trimmed by 4 bases and 2 bases, with 14 bases remaining between them.

Written as DNA, the CDR3 is TGTGCCAGCAGCGCCAGACTTGGTGGGGGGTATAGCAATCAGCCCCAGCATTTT. It encodes CASSARLGGGYSNQPQHF. The V call is TRBV9, the J call TRBJ1-5; perhaps TRBD1 as D (5 bases). The CDR3 extends over 18 amino acids. Trimming removed 3 bases from V and 0 bases from J, with 19 bases in between. CDR1 is SGDLS, CDR2 YYNGEE, per germline.

The chain has TRBV11-2 and TRBJ2-1, with TRBD2 as a possible D gene (6 bases). Trimming shortened V by 1 base and J by 3 bases, and 22 bases separated the two germline ends. CDR3 size: 19 residues. Per the germline V gene, CDR1 is SGHAT and CDR2 is FQNNGV. CDR3 DNA: TGTGCCAGCAGCTTAGTCTCCCCTAACCAGGGACTGAACTACAATGAGCAGTTCTTC. Its translation is CASSLVSPNQGLNYNEQFF.

The table lists this clonotype with many counts. This chain joins TRBV28 and TRBJ1-1; 9 positions agree with TRBD1. This CDR3 region has 15 residues. Trimming at V came to 6 bases and at J to 0 bases, leaving 5 bases not matched to a gene. Germline lookup yields CDR1 MDHEN and CDR2 SYDVKM. CDR3 DNA sequence: TGTGCCAGCAGCAGTGGACAGGGGTTGAACACTGAAGCTTTCTTT. Encoded protein: CASSSGQGLNTEAFF.

This clonotype was seen only a few times. The chain is built from TRBV11-2 and TRBJ2-4; either TRBD1 or TRBD2 may supply D (5 bases each). Germline V gene lookup returns CDR1 SGHAT and CDR2 FQNNGV. Trimming took off 2 bases at V and 6 bases at J, with 17 bases between the two ends. This CDR3 has 16 amino acids. The CDR3 is CASSLRVGTTRNIQYF. CDR3 DNA sequence: TGTGCCAGCAGCTTACGTGTCGGGACCACCAGAAACATTCAGTACTTC.

The chain joins TRBV7-9 to TRBJ2-7, with 10 positions matching TRBD1. J gave up 6 bases and V 5 bases, and 13 bases lay outside the gene matches. The germline CDR1 and CDR2 sequences are SEHNR and FQNEAQ (reference sequence). This CDR3 is 16 amino acids long. CDR3 coding DNA: TGTGCCAGCAGCCCAGCCCCCGGGACAGGGGTTGGCGAGCAGTACTTC. It is translated as CASSPAPGTGVGEQYF.

The chain is built from TRBV25-1 and TRBJ2-1; 7 bases match TRBD1. The V segment lost 3 bases and the J segment 6 bases; nucleotides outside the gene matches: 8. The length of the CDR3 is 15 residues. Germline CDR1 reads MGHDK; CDR2 reads SYGVNS. Here the CDR3 DNA reads TGTGCCAGCAGTGACCTGAGACAGGGCCCCAATGAGCAGTTCTTC. Its translation: CASSDLRQGPNEQFF.